Shown below are 15 T cell receptor beta chains from a single sample sequenced in a study of cytomegalovirus exposure and HLA in healthy donors. Libraries were prepared by immunoSEQ multiplex PCR; TCRdb keeps only in-frame clonotypes and omits some of them. In the table there are more than 250,000 clones, about nine tenths of which are singletons. Sequencing was done on a sample of PBMCs. The receptors come from a woman aged 25 to 39 in good health and CMV-seropositive.

The J gene is TRBJ2-2, the V gene TRBV5-1, with TRBD2 identical over 8 bases. There are 16 residues in the CDR3. J was trimmed by 3 bases and V by 0 bases; bases with no gene match: 4. Germline CDR1 is SGHRS and CDR2 is YFSETQ. The CDR3 reads CASSLGAGVYTGELFF. The CDR3 DNA sequence: TGCGCCAGCAGCTTGGGAGCGGGGGTTTACACCGGGGAGCTGTTTTTT. The full variable domain, its missing parts supplied by reference TRBV5-1 and TRBJ2-2, is KAGVTQTPRYLIKTRGQQVTLSCSPISGHRSVSWYQQTPGQGLQFLFEYFSETQRNKGNFPGRFSGRQFSNSRSEMNVSTLELGDSALYLCASSLGAGVYTGELFFGEGSRLTVL.

The rearrangement links TRBV30 to TRBJ2-7; 8 bases line up with TRBD1. V shed 2 bases and J 6 bases; nucleotides not matched to a gene: 15. Germline V lookup: CDR1 GTSNPN, CDR2 SVGIG (reference sequence). CDR3 size: 16 residues. The CDR3 coding sequence is TGTGCCTGGAGTATATTTGGGCAGGGGGCTTCTCTCGAGCAGTACTTC. It encodes CAWSIFGQGASLEQYF.

V usage is TRBV30 and J usage is TRBJ1-1, with a possible D match to TRBD1 (5 bases). The V end was cut by 0 bases, the J end by 10 bases, with 12 bases between. The CDR3 is 12 amino acids. The germline CDR1 and CDR2 sequences are GTSNPN and SVGIG (reference sequence). The CDR3 reads CAWSVGGAAAFF. CDR3 DNA: TGTGCCTGGAGTGTCGGGGGTGCAGCAGCTTTCTTT.

DNA for the CDR3: TGTGCCAGCAGCCCTTCTAGCTTAGCCTCCTACAATGAGCAGTTCTTC. Residues: CASSPSSLASYNEQFF. The gene calls are TRBV4-2 and TRBJ2-1, with D perhaps TRBD2 (5 bases). V gave up 4 bases and J gave up 0 bases, with 13 bases separating them. Germline V gives CDR1 LGHNA, CDR2 YNFKEQ. The CDR3 contains 16 residues.

The V and J genes are TRBV7-3 and TRBJ2-2, with TRBD1 as a possible D gene (6 bases). This CDR3 spans 13 amino acids. Germline CDR1 SGHTA, CDR2 FQGTGA. V lost 5 bases to trimming and J lost 4 bases, with 8 bases between them. This chain's CDR3 is CASSATGTGELFF. The CDR3 DNA follows: TGTGCCAGCAGCGCGACAGGCACCGGGGAGCTGTTTTTT.

This chain uses TRBV30 with TRBJ2-3; 13 positions agree with TRBD2. V lost 4 bases and J lost 5; bases outside the gene matches: 3. This CDR3 region has 14 residues. CDR1 is GTSNPN and CDR2 is SVGIG in the germline V gene (reference sequence). CDR3 loop: CAWTLAGGQDTQYF. The DNA for the CDR3 is TGTGCCTGGACACTAGCGGGGGGGCAAGATACGCAGTATTTT.

This chain uses TRBV5-6 with TRBJ2-7, with D perhaps TRBD1 (5 bases). The germline gives CDR1 SGHDT, CDR2 YYEEEE. CDR3 length: 14 amino acids. V lost 5 bases, J lost 0 bases, and 12 bases lay in between. The CDR3 is CASRIGASSYEQYF. The DNA of the CDR3 is TGTGCCAGCAGGATAGGGGCCAGCTCCTACGAGCAGTACTTC.

The chain joins TRBV7-3 to TRBJ2-1, with a weak D call TRBD2 (5 bases). The CDR3 length is 15 residues. Germline CDR1 reads SGHTA; CDR2 reads FQGTGA. V was pared by 3 bases and J by 4 bases, with 13 bases between. The CDR3 DNA is TGTGCCAGCAGCTTGGCCAGCGGAGCGTACAATGAGCAGTTCTTC. This translates into CASSLASGAYNEQFF. Drawing the rest from reference TRBV7-3 and TRBJ2-1, the complete variable domain is GAGVSQTPSNKVTEKGKYVELRCDPISGHTALYWYRQSLGQGPEFLIYFQGTGAADDSGLPNDRFFAVRPEGSVSTLKIQRTERGDSAVYLCASSLASGAYNEQFFGPGTRLTVL.

The count of this clone is one. The V call is TRBV28, the J call TRBJ1-4; a weak D match, TRBD1 (6 bases). Trimming stripped 5 bases from V and 4 bases from J, with 23 bases between. The CDR3 loop spans 18 amino acids. CDR1 is MDHEN, CDR2 SYDVKM, per germline. The CDR3 coding sequence is TGTGCCAGCAGTCCTCGGGGGGACATGATGAGCTTTAATGAAAAACTGTTTTTT. Amino acids: CASSPRGDMMSFNEKLFF.

V usage is TRBV27 and J usage is TRBJ1-4; D unclear. Germline V lookup: CDR1 MNHEY, CDR2 SMNVEV (reference sequence). CDR3 length equals 14 residues. Trimming removed 3 bases at V and 7 bases at J, with 12 bases between. This CDR3 reads CASSFRVWGEKLFF. The CDR3 coding sequence is TGTGCCAGCAGTTTCCGGGTTTGGGGTGAAAAACTGTTTTTT.

The genes are TRBV7-3 and TRBJ2-3; TRBD2 matches 14 bases. Germline CDR1 SGHTA, CDR2 FQGTGA. This CDR3 has 20 residues. V was pared by 2 bases and J by 4 bases, with 14 bases of the junction left unmatched. The CDR3 spells CASSLEFAGTSGSWADTQYF. As DNA, the CDR3 is TGTGCCAGCAGCTTAGAGTTTGCTGGGACTAGCGGGAGTTGGGCAGATACGCAGTATTTT. Based on the CDR3 plus reference TRBV7-3 and TRBJ2-3, the full variable domain is GAGVSQTPSNKVTEKGKYVELRCDPISGHTALYWYRQSLGQGPEFLIYFQGTGAADDSGLPNDRFFAVRPEGSVSTLKIQRTERGDSAVYLCASSLEFAGTSGSWADTQYFGPGTRLTVL.

J is TRBJ1-1 and V is TRBV2, with D hard to call. Germline V gene lookup returns CDR1 SNHLY and CDR2 FYNNEI. The CDR3 is made up of 15 amino acids. With 1 base removed from V and 5 bases from J, the gap between germline ends came to 14 bases. The CDR3 DNA reads TGTGCCAGCAGTGAAGGGAGGGCGGGTTTTACTGAAGCTTTCTTT. It codes for CASSEGRAGFTEAFF.

The chain carries TRBV9 and TRBJ1-1, with D possibly being TRBD1 (6 bases). V was pared by 2 bases and J by 4 bases, with 15 bases between. Germline CDR1 and CDR2: SGDLS and YYNGEE. The CDR3 length is 15 residues. Written as DNA, the CDR3 is TGTGCCAGCAGCGTCGCCCATACAGGGACCACTGAAGCTTTCTTT. Encoded protein: CASSVAHTGTTEAFF.

This clone was detected a few times. Other DNA sequences in this sample translate to the same CDR3. The chain combines TRBV27 with TRBJ2-6; no clear D gene. Germline lookup yields CDR1 MNHEY and CDR2 SMNVEV (reference sequence). The CDR3 is 13 residues long. V lost 3 bases to trimming and J lost 0 bases, with 0 bases between them. Written as DNA, the CDR3 is TGTGCCAGCAGTTTCTCTGGGGCCAACGTCCTGACTTTC. It translates to CASSFSGANVLTF.

V and J are TRBV14 and TRBJ2-6; D remains ambiguous. V lost 0 bases, J lost 4 bases, and 10 bases lay in between. The CDR3 extends over 16 amino acids. Germline assignment: CDR1 SGHDN and CDR2 FVKESK. CDR3 DNA sequence: TGTGCCAGCAGCCAAGAAGGCAGGCCAGGGGCCAACGTCCTGACTTTC. This codes for CASSQEGRPGANVLTF.